This T cell receptor (beta chain) stems from a study of OX40 agonist ivuxolimab in advanced cancers. The table came from immunoSEQ multiplex PCR; TCRdb's copy has only in-frame clones and leaves some out. Here the sample spans about 81,000 clones, about 81% being singletons. Trimming took 3 bases from V and 0 from J, leaving 15 bases between them. The germline V gene encodes CDR1 LNHDA and CDR2 SQIVND (reference sequence). There are 17 residues in the CDR3. Sequenced material: CD4+ or CD8+ T cells sorted from blood, taken in a trial of the OX40 agonist ivuxolimab. This sequence originates from an adult with an advanced solid tumor such as melanoma, head and neck, liver or kidney cancer. The gene calls are TRBV19 and TRBJ1-3; the D is unclear. This CDR3 is CASSIPGLASSGNTIYF. CDR3 nucleotides: TGTGCCAGTAGTATCCCAGGACTTGCAAGCTCTGGAAACACCATATATTTT. The complete variable domain, with remaining parts taken from reference TRBV19 and TRBJ1-3, reads DGGITQSPKYLFRKEGQNVTLSCEQNLNHDAMYWYRQDPGQGLRLIYYSQIVNDFQKGDIAEGYSVSREKKESFPLTVTSAQKNPTAFYLCASSIPGLASSGNTIYFGEGSWLTVV.